What follows are 17 T cell receptor beta chains derived from one specimen sequenced in a study of Ad26.COV2.S vaccination and SARS-CoV-2 variants. The treatment here: around 19 received Ad26.COV2.S at low or high dose, single or two shots; 5 received placebo; per-sample allocation not given. At day 63 after the first vaccine or placebo injection, samples were drawn. This table comes from immunoSEQ multiplex PCR, and its TCRdb copy is limited to in-frame clones, with some not included. The profile shows around 300,000 clones, around 90% of them singletons. The sample here was peripheral blood, taken in a trial of Ad26.COV2.S vaccine versus placebo. The receptors were sampled from a person between 18 and 65 years old who received the Ad26.COV2.S COVID-19 vaccine or a placebo.

The V gene is TRBV19, the J gene TRBJ2-6; maybe TRBD1 (6 bases). Germline CDR1 and CDR2: LNHDA and SQIVND (reference sequence). The length of the CDR3 is 17 residues. V lost 2 bases to trimming and J lost 0 bases, with 11 bases between them. The CDR3 here is CASSILGQSSGANVLTF. CDR3 nucleotide sequence: TGTGCCAGTAGTATACTAGGACAGAGCTCTGGGGCCAACGTCCTGACTTTC.

The V and J genes are TRBV2 and TRBJ2-2; D is undetermined. CDR1 and CDR2 (germline): SNHLY, FYNNEI. Between the trimmed V and J ends, which lost 1 base and 5 bases, there was a span of 8 bases. CDR3 length equals 14 residues. This CDR3 reads CASSEVPRTGELFF. The CDR3 nucleotides read TGTGCCAGCAGTGAAGTGCCGCGGACCGGGGAGCTGTTTTTT.

The rearrangement links TRBV6-1 to TRBJ1-6; 8 bases are shared with TRBD1. CDR1 is MNHNS, CDR2 SASEGT, per germline. Germline trimming cut 0 bases from V and 4 bases from J; bases unmatched to any gene: 2. The CDR3 covers 16 residues. The CDR3 nucleotides read TGTGCCAGCAGTGAAGCGGACAGGGCTTATAATTCACCCCTCCACTTT. Amino acid sequence: CASSEADRAYNSPLHF.

The sample holds a few counts of this clone. This chain joins TRBV30 and TRBJ1-4, with 11 bases fitting TRBD1. J lost 7 bases, V lost 1 base, and 2 bases had no gene match. Germline CDR1 reads GTSNPN; CDR2 reads SVGIG (reference sequence). The CDR3 length is 14 residues. CDR3 in amino acids: CAWSGTGGGEKLFF. Here the CDR3 DNA reads TGTGCCTGGAGTGGGACAGGGGGCGGTGAAAAACTGTTTTTT.

The chain carries TRBV2 and TRBJ1-1; TRBD1 aligns across 8 bases. Germline V gene data show CDR1 as SNHLY and CDR2 as FYNNEI. This CDR3 region has 13 residues. J lost 5 bases, V lost 4 bases, and 3 bases had no gene match. The DNA of the CDR3 is TGTGCCAGCAGTGGGGACAGGATGACTGAAGCTTTCTTT. Translated, it gives CASSGDRMTEAFF.

This clone has just one count. The chain couples TRBV5-4 to TRBJ2-3; TRBD2 agrees at 11 bases. Germline CDR1 reads SGHNT; CDR2 reads YYREEE (reference sequence). This CDR3 has 17 amino acids. V shed 0 bases and J 4 bases; nucleotides not matched to a gene: 7. DNA for the CDR3: TGTGCCAGCAGCTTGGACCTTAGCGGGGGGGAGCCAGATACGCAGTATTTT. This encodes CASSLDLSGGEPDTQYF.

V and J are TRBV19 and TRBJ2-7; 9 bases align to TRBD1. Germline values: CDR1 LNHDA, CDR2 SQIVND (reference sequence). CDR3 length: 14 amino acids. The trim removed 3 bases at V and 7 bases at J, leaving 7 bases unmatched. CDR3 nucleotides: TGTGCCAGTAGTATTAACAGGGGGCCGGGAGAGCAGTACTTC. Amino acids: CASSINRGPGEQYF.

The chain joins TRBV6-5 to TRBJ1-6; D is undetermined. This CDR3 region has 14 residues. Germline CDR1 MNHEY, CDR2 SVGAGI. V lost 7 bases, J lost 5 bases, and 12 bases lay in between. Here the CDR3 DNA reads TGTGCCAGCACGGAGGTTGATCATAATTCACCCCTCCACTTT. Encoded protein: CASTEVDHNSPLHF.

The chain couples TRBV7-9 to TRBJ2-1; no clear D gene. Germline V CDR1 and CDR2: SEHNR, FQNEAQ (reference sequence). The CDR3 is 13 residues long. Trimming cost V 1 base and J 1 base, with 2 bases left between them. CDR3 loop: CASSLGSYNEQFF. The CDR3 DNA sequence: TGTGCCAGCAGCTTAGGATCCTACAATGAGCAGTTCTTC.

J is TRBJ2-1 and V is TRBV4-3; TRBD1 matches 9 bases. CDR1 is LGHNA and CDR2 is YSLEER in the germline V gene. Losses at the gene ends were 2 bases for V and 7 bases for J; bases not matched to a gene: 12. This CDR3 is 17 amino acids long. DNA of the CDR3: TGCGCCAGCAGCCAACGGGGACAGGGTCGAACCCAAAATGAGCAGTTCTTC. Translated: CASSQRGQGRTQNEQFF.

This chain links TRBV7-3 with TRBJ1-1; 8 positions match TRBD1. The length of the CDR3 is 13 residues. CDR1 SGHTA and CDR2 FQGTGA come from the germline V gene. The J segment lost 4 bases and the V segment lost 2 bases, leaving 0 bases of the junction unmatched. CDR3 coding DNA: TGTGCCAGCAGCTTAGGACAGGGCACTGAAGCTTTCTTT. It is translated as CASSLGQGTEAFF.

The chain couples TRBV29-1 to TRBJ2-7, with D perhaps TRBD1 or TRBD2 (5 bases each). Germline V gene lookup returns CDR1 SQVTM and CDR2 ANQGSEA. The CDR3 totals 15 residues. V was trimmed by 4 bases and J by 3 bases, leaving 19 bases between them. The CDR3 region is CSVGLPVGDHYEQYF. The CDR3 nucleotides read TGCAGCGTTGGCTTACCAGTAGGGGACCACTACGAGCAGTACTTC.

The J gene is TRBJ2-5, the V gene TRBV28; TRBD1 aligns across 9 bases. The CDR3 has 15 residues. Germline V gene data show CDR1 as MDHEN and CDR2 as SYDVKM. V dropped 2 bases and J dropped 5; count of bases not matched to a gene: 6. CDR3 residues: CASSLTQGAWETQYF. The CDR3 DNA is TGTGCCAGCAGTTTAACACAGGGGGCATGGGAGACCCAGTACTTC.

The CDR3 nucleotides read TGTGCCAGTAGGACAGGGGTTCGGGTTGGCTACACCTTC. It yields the protein CASRTGVRVGYTF. This rearrangement joins TRBV19 to TRBJ1-2, with 8 bases matching TRBD1. There are 13 residues in the CDR3. V lost 6 bases to trimming and J lost 7 bases; unmatched junction nucleotides: 7. CDR1 is LNHDA, CDR2 SQIVND, per germline (reference sequence).

The V call is TRBV28, the J call TRBJ1-1, with D uncertain. The V end was cut by 5 bases, the J end by 3 bases, with 16 bases between. CDR1 and CDR2 (germline): MDHEN, SYDVKM. The CDR3 extends over 15 amino acids. Here the CDR3 reads CASSPGVLRDTEAFF. The CDR3 nucleotides read TGTGCCAGCAGTCCCGGGGTGCTCCGGGACACTGAAGCTTTCTTT.

This clone was counted once. The genes are TRBV5-4 and TRBJ1-1; D is unclear. The length of the CDR3 is 15 residues. Germline CDR1 is SGHNT and CDR2 is YYREEE (reference sequence). Trimming took 2 bases from V and 2 from J, leaving 13 bases between them. The CDR3 protein is CASSLRLGSNTEAFF. DNA of the CDR3: TGTGCCAGCAGCTTACGGTTAGGGAGTAACACTGAAGCTTTCTTT.

The chain combines TRBV28 with TRBJ2-7; 13 bases align to TRBD2. The CDR3 is 13 amino acids. CDR1 and CDR2 (germline): MDHEN, SYDVKM. J was trimmed by 3 bases and V by 8 bases; bases with no gene match: 1. The CDR3 protein is CASWTSGSYEQYF. As DNA, the CDR3 is TGTGCCAGCTGGACTAGCGGGAGCTACGAGCAGTACTTC.